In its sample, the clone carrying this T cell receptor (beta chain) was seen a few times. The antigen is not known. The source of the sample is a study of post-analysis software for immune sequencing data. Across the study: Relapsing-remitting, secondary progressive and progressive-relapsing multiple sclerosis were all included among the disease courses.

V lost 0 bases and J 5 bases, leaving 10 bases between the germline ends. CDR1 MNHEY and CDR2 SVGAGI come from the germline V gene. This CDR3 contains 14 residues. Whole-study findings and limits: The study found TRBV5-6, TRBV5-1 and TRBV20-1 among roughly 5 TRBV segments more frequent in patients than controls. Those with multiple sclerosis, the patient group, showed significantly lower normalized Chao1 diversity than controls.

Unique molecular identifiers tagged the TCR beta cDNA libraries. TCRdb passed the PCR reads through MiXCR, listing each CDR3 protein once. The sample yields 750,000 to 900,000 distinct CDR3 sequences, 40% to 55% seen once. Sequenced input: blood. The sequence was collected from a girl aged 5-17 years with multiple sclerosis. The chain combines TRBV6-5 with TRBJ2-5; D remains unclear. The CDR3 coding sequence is TGTGCCAGCAGTTACTCTGGCGTAGGGGAGACCCAGTACTTC. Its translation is CASSYSGVGETQYF.